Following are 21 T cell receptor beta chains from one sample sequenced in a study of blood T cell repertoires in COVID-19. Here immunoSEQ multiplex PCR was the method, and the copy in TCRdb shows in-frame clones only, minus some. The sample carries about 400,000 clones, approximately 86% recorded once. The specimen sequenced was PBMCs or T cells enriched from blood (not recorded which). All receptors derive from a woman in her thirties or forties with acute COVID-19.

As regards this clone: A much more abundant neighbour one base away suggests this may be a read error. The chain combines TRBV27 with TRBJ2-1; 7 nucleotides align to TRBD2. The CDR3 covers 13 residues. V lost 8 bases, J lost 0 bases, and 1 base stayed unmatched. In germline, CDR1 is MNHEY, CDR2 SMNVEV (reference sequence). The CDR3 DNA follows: TGTGCCAGCTGGACTAGCTCCTACAATGAGCAGTTCTTC. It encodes CASWTSSYNEQFF.

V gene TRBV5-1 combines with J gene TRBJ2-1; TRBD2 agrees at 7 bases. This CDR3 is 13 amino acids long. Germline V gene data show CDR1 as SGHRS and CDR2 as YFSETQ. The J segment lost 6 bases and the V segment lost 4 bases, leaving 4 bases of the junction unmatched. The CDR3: CASSRTSGNEQFF. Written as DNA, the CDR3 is TGCGCCAGCAGCCGGACTAGTGGCAATGAGCAGTTCTTC.

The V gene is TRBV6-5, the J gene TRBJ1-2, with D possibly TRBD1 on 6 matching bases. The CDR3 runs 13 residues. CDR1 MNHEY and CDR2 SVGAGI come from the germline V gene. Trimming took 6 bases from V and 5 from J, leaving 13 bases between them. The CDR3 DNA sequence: TGTGCCAGCAGACCTCCGGGACAATATGGCTACACCTTC. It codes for CASRPPGQYGYTF.

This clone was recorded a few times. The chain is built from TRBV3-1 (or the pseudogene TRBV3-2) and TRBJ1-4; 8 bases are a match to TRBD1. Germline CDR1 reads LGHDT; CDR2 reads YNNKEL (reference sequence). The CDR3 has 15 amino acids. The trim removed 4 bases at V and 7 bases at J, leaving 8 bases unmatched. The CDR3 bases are TGTGCCAGCAGCCCCGACAGGGGCCGAAGTGAAAAACTGTTTTTT. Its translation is CASSPDRGRSEKLFF.

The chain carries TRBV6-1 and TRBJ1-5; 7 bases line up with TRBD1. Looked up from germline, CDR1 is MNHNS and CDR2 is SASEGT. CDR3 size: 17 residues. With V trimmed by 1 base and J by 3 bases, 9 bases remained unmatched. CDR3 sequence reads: CASSEGTGGWSNQPQHF. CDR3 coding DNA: TGTGCCAGCAGTGAAGGGACAGGAGGGTGGTCCAATCAGCCCCAGCATTTT.

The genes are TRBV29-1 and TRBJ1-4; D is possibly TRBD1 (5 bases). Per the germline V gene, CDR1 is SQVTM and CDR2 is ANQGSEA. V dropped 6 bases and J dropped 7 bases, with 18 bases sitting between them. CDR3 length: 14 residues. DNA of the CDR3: TGCAGCGTCGGAAGCAATTTGGGGGGTGAAAAACTGTTTTTT. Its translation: CSVGSNLGGEKLFF.

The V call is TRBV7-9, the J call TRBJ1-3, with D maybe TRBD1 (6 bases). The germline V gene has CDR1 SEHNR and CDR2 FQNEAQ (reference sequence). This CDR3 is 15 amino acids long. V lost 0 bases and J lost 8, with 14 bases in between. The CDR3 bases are TGTGCCAGCAGCTTAGCGGACGGGGGGCTAGACACCATATATTTT. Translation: CASSLADGGLDTIYF.

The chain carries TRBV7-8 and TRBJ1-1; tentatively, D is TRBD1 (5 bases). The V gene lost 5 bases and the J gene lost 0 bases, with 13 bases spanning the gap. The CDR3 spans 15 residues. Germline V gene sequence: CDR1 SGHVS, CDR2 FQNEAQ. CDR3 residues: CASSVVGTMNTEAFF. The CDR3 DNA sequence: TGTGCCAGCAGCGTAGTCGGGACTATGAACACTGAAGCTTTCTTT.

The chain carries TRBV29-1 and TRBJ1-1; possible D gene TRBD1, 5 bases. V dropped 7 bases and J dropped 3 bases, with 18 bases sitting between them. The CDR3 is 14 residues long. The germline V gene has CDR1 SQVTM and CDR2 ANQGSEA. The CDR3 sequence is CSDRAGVGDTEAFF. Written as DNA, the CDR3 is TGCAGCGACAGAGCGGGGGTAGGGGACACTGAAGCTTTCTTT.

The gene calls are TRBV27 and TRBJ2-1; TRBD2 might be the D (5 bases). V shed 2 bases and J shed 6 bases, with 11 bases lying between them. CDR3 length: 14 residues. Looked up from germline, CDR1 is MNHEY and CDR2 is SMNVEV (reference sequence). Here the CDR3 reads CASSLAAGVNEQFF. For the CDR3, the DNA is TGTGCCAGCAGTTTAGCCGCGGGTGTCAATGAGCAGTTCTTC.

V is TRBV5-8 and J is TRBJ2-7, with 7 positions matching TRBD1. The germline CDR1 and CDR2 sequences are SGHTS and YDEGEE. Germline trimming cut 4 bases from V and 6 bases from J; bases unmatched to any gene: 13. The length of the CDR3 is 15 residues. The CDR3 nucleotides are TGTGCCAGCAGCCGTTCGACAGGGATTGCCGGCGAGCAGTACTTC. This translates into CASSRSTGIAGEQYF.

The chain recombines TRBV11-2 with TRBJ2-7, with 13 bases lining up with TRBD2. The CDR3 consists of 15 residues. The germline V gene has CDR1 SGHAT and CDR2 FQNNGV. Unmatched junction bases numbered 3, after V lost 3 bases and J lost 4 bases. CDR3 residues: CASSLTSGGQYEQYF. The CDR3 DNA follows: TGTGCCAGCAGCTTGACTAGCGGGGGGCAGTACGAGCAGTACTTC.

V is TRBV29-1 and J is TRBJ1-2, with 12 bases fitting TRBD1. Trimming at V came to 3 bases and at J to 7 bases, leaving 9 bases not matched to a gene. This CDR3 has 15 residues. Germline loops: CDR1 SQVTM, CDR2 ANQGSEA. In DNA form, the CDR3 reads TGCAGCGTTGAGAAATTAGGGACAGGGGGCTTTGGCTACACCTTC. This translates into CSVEKLGTGGFGYTF. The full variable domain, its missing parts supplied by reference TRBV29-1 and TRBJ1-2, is SAVISQKPSRDICQRGTSLTIQCQVDSQVTMMFWYRQQPGQSLTLIATANQGSEATYESGFVIDKFPISRPNLTFSTLTVSNMSPEDSSIYLCSVEKLGTGGFGYTFGSGTRLTVV.

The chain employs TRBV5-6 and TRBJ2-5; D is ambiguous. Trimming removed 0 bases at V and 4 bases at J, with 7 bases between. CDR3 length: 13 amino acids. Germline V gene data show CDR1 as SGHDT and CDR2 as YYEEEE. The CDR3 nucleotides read TGTGCCAGCAGCTTGGACTATCGAGAGACCCAGTACTTC. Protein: CASSLDYRETQYF.

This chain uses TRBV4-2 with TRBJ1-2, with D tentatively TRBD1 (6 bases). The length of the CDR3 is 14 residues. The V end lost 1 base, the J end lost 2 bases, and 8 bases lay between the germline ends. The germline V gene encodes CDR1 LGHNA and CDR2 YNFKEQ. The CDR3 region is CASSQGQVNYGYTF. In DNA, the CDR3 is TGTGCCAGCAGCCAAGGACAGGTCAACTATGGCTACACCTTC.

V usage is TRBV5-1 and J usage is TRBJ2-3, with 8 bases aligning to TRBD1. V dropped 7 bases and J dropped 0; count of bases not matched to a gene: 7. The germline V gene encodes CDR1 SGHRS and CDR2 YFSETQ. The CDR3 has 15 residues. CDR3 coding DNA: TGCGCCAGCGGACAGGGTCCGGATAGCACAGATACGCAGTATTTT. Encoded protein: CASGQGPDSTDTQYF.

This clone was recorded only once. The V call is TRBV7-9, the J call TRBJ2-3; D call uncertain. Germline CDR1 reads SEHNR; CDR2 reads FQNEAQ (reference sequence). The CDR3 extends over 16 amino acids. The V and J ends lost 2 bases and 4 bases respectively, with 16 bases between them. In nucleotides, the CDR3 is TGTGCCAGCAGCTTACTCAAAGGCGGTTCTTCAGATACGCAGTATTTT. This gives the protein CASSLLKGGSSDTQYF. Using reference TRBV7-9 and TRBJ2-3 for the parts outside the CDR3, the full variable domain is DTGVSQNPRHKITKRGQNVTFRCDPISEHNRLYWYRQTLGQGPEFLTYFQNEAQLEKSRLLSDRFSAERPKGSFSTLEIQRTEQGDSAMYLCASSLLKGGSSDTQYFGPGTRLTVL.

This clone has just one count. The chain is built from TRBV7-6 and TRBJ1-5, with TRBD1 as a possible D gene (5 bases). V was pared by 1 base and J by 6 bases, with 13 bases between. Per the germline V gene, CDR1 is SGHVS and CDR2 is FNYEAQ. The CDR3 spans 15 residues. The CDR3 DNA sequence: TGTGCCAGCAGCTTAGATGGCAGGGTAGGTCAGCCCCAGCATTTT. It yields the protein CASSLDGRVGQPQHF.

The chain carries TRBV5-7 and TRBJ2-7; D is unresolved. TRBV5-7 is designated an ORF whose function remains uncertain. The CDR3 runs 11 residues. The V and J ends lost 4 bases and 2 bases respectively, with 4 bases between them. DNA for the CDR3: TGTGCCAGCAGCCAAACCTACGAGCAGTACTTC. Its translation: CASSQTYEQYF.

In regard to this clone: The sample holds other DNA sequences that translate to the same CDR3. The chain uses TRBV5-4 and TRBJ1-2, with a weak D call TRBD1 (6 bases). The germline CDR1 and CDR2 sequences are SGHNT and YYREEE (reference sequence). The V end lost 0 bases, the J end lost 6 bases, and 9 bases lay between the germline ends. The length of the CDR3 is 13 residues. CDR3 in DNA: TGTGCCAGCAGCTTGGCAGGGGTCGATGGCTACACCTTC. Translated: CASSLAGVDGYTF.

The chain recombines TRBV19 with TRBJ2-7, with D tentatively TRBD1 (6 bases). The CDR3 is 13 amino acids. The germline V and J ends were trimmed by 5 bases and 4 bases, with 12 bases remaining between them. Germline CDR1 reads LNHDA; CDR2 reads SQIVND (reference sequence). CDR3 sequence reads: CASSGATGYEQYF. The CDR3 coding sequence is TGTGCCAGTAGTGGAGCCACAGGGTACGAGCAGTACTTC.